The 16 T cell receptor beta chains below come from one sample, sequenced in a study of T cell responses to AZD1222 COVID-19 vaccine. Sequencing used immunoSEQ multiplex PCR; TCRdb keeps in-frame clones, though not all of them. The sample carries some 180,000 clones, around 90% recorded once. Sample: peripheral blood, taken 28 days after the second AZD1222 dose. These receptor sequences come from an adult who received the AZD1222 COVID-19 vaccine.

This clone was seen only once. The chain joins TRBV6-6 to TRBJ1-6; 10 bases map to TRBD1. The germline gives CDR1 MNHNY, CDR2 SVGAGI (reference sequence). V shed 5 bases, J shed 10 bases, and the junction held 11 bases outside the gene matches. This CDR3 region has 16 residues. The CDR3 here is CASSTSGQGGYSPLHF. In DNA form, the CDR3 reads TGTGCCAGCAGTACGTCAGGACAGGGGGGTTACTCACCCCTCCACTTT.

This chain joins TRBV7-9 and TRBJ2-7; no reliable D call. V lost 0 bases to trimming and J lost 3 bases, with 6 bases between them. There are 13 residues in the CDR3. Germline CDR1 reads SEHNR; CDR2 reads FQNEAQ (reference sequence). CDR3 sequence: CASSLAQFYEQYF. CDR3 nucleotide sequence: TGTGCCAGCAGCTTAGCCCAATTCTACGAGCAGTACTTC.

This clone was seen only once. This chain uses TRBV3-1 (or the pseudogene TRBV3-2) with TRBJ1-3, with no clear D. The germline V gene encodes CDR1 LGHDT and CDR2 YNNKEL (reference sequence). CDR3 length: 15 residues. The V end was cut by 1 base, the J end by 0 bases, with 7 bases between. CDR3 region: CASSQGSNSGNTIYF. CDR3 DNA sequence: TGTGCCAGCAGCCAAGGATCCAACTCTGGAAACACCATATATTTT.

The chain recombines TRBV6-5 with TRBJ1-1; D uncertain. From germline, CDR1 is MNHEY and CDR2 SVGAGI. The CDR3 extends over 12 amino acids. V lost 7 bases and J 10 bases, leaving 16 bases between the germline ends. DNA for the CDR3: TGTGCCAGCACCGCGACCGCCGTAAGAGCTTTCTTT. It yields the protein CASTATAVRAFF.

This clone was seen once. The rearrangement joins TRBV9 to TRBJ1-5; no firm D call. This CDR3 spans 15 amino acids. The V and J ends lost 0 bases and 4 bases respectively, with 11 bases between them. Looked up from germline, CDR1 is SGDLS and CDR2 is YYNGEE. The CDR3 bases are TGTGCCAGCAGCGTAGCAGGACTCCAAAATCAGCCCCAGCATTTT. Amino acid sequence: CASSVAGLQNQPQHF.

The CDR3 region is CASSSPGQGGHEQYF. CDR3 DNA sequence: TGTGCCAGCAGTTCCCCGGGACAGGGAGGCCACGAGCAGTACTTC. The V call is TRBV27, the J call TRBJ2-7, with 9 positions matching TRBD1. Trimming took 4 bases from V and 5 from J; bases not matched to a gene: 9. Germline V lookup: CDR1 MNHEY, CDR2 SMNVEV (reference sequence). The CDR3 extends over 15 amino acids.

The rearrangement joins TRBV10-3 to TRBJ2-7; D might be TRBD1 or TRBD2, each matching 6 bases. V gave up 10 bases and J gave up 0 bases, with 13 bases separating them. CDR1 is ENHRY, CDR2 SYGVKD, per germline. The length of the CDR3 is 13 residues. CDR3 region: CATQGGLSYEQYF. For the CDR3, the DNA is TGTGCCACTCAAGGGGGGCTCTCCTACGAGCAGTACTTC.

This chain links TRBV3-1 (or the pseudogene TRBV3-2) with TRBJ2-3; 10 bases match TRBD2. CDR1 and CDR2 (germline): LGHDT, YNNKEL (reference sequence). The CDR3 runs to 16 residues. The V gene end was trimmed by 2 bases and the J gene end by 4 bases; junction bases not matched to a gene: 6. The CDR3 DNA reads as TGTGCCAGCAGCCAACGCCTAGCGGGAGCCCCAGATACGCAGTATTTT. Translation gives CASSQRLAGAPDTQYF.

This clone appeared once. The J gene is TRBJ1-2, the V gene TRBV6-1; TRBD1 aligns across 7 bases. Looked up from germline, CDR1 is MNHNS and CDR2 is SASEGT. After removal of 2 bases from V and 7 bases from J, the junction contained 10 bases not matched to a gene. The CDR3 runs 15 residues. In DNA, the CDR3 is TGTGCCAGCAGTGAATCCTCGGGACAGAATCGTGGCTACACCTTC. Its protein product is CASSESSGQNRGYTF.

The chain joins TRBV28 to TRBJ1-2, with D hard to call. Germline V gene lookup returns CDR1 MDHEN and CDR2 SYDVKM. The CDR3 consists of 13 residues. Trimming removed 3 bases at V and 2 bases at J, with 7 bases between. CDR3 DNA: TGTGCCAGCAGTTTGAACGGGAACTATGGCTACACCTTC. It specifies CASSLNGNYGYTF.

The V gene is TRBV6-1, the J gene TRBJ1-3; weak D call: TRBD1 (5 bases). V lost 2 bases, J lost 0 bases, and 11 bases lay in between. The CDR3 extends over 16 amino acids. Per the germline V gene, CDR1 is MNHNS and CDR2 is SASEGT. The CDR3 here is CASSETGADSGNTIYF. Written as DNA, the CDR3 is TGTGCCAGCAGTGAAACCGGGGCCGACTCTGGAAACACCATATATTTT.

The chain has TRBV2 and TRBJ2-5; 10 nucleotides match TRBD2. CDR1 is SNHLY, CDR2 FYNNEI, per germline. This CDR3 contains 16 residues. After removal of 4 bases from V and 3 bases from J, the junction contained 8 bases not matched to a gene. CDR3 amino acids: CASSGGWTSGKETQYF. In DNA form, the CDR3 reads TGTGCCAGCAGTGGGGGTTGGACTAGCGGTAAAGAGACCCAGTACTTC.

The V call is TRBV5-1, the J call TRBJ2-1, with TRBD2 as a possible D gene (5 bases). CDR1 is SGHRS, CDR2 YFSETQ, per germline. Trimming pared 0 bases from V and 7 bases from J, leaving 11 bases between. The CDR3 has 14 amino acids. The CDR3 DNA reads as TGCGCCAGCAGCTTGGATGGGAGTGGGAATGAGCAGTTCTTC. This gives the protein CASSLDGSGNEQFF.

This clone was counted once. The V gene is TRBV11-1, the J gene TRBJ1-1; D is undetermined. Per the germline V gene, CDR1 is SGHAT and CDR2 is FQDESV (reference sequence). V lost 2 bases and J lost 6, with 19 bases in between. The CDR3 consists of 16 residues. The CDR3: CASSLSAGEGLAEAFF. The DNA for the CDR3 is TGTGCCAGCAGCTTATCCGCCGGGGAAGGTCTCGCTGAAGCTTTCTTT.

V gene TRBV4-1 combines with J gene TRBJ2-3; 7 bases line up with TRBD2. The CDR3 extends over 16 amino acids. After removal of 2 bases from V and 2 bases from J, the junction contained 7 bases not matched to a gene. The germline V gene encodes CDR1 MGHRA and CDR2 YSYEKL. The CDR3 region has the DNA TGCGCCAGCAGCCAAAAGGGTCGGGGGGACACAGATACGCAGTATTTT. Its translation: CASSQKGRGDTDTQYF.

The CDR3: CASSHAGTGGLQETQYF. In DNA, the CDR3 is TGTGCCAGCAGCCACGCCGGGACAGGGGGCCTTCAAGAGACCCAGTACTTC. The J gene is TRBJ2-5, the V gene TRBV3-1 (or the pseudogene TRBV3-2); TRBD1 aligns across 12 bases. CDR3 length equals 17 residues. Germline trimming cut 3 bases from V and 2 bases from J; bases unmatched to any gene: 7. The V gene's germline CDR1 is LGHDT and CDR2 YNNKEL (reference sequence).